The 3 T cell receptor beta chains in this list originate from one sample, sequenced in a study of T cells after posttransplantation cyclophosphamide. Method: immunoSEQ multiplex PCR; TCRdb's copy keeps in-frame clones and lacks some. Observed in the sample are around 24,000 clones, none of them singletons. Cyclophosphamide on days +3 and +4 followed busulfan-fludarabine conditioning and a marrow graft. The input for sequencing was PBMCs, taken after allogeneic stem cell transplant with posttransplant cyclophosphamide. The receptors stem from a male patient aged 18 to 29 who received an allogeneic stem cell transplant from a related donor, was CMV-positive, and had no GVHD. Some of the T cells might come from the graft donor.

In this sample, this clone turned up many times. The J gene is TRBJ2-3, the V gene TRBV28, with a tentative D call TRBD2 (6 bases). Trimming took 6 bases from V and 2 from J, leaving 18 bases between them. The germline CDR1 and CDR2 sequences are MDHEN and SYDVKM. CDR3 length: 16 residues. The CDR3 protein is CASRPLASPYTDTQYF. The CDR3 DNA sequence: TGTGCCAGCAGACCTCTAGCGTCTCCCTACACAGATACGCAGTATTTT.

This clone was seen repeatedly, ten times or more. The rearrangement uses TRBV28 and TRBJ2-7; D possibly corresponds to TRBD2 (6 bases). The CDR3 extends over 14 amino acids. Per germline, CDR1 MDHEN and CDR2 SYDVKM. With 6 bases removed from V and 3 bases from J, the gap between germline ends came to 15 bases. The CDR3 loop reads CASRPGGNFYEQYF. CDR3 coding DNA: TGTGCCAGCAGACCTGGAGGGAACTTCTACGAGCAGTACTTC.

The sample holds many counts of this clone. The chain carries TRBV18 and TRBJ2-7; 9 nucleotides agree with TRBD2. Germline V gives CDR1 KGHSH, CDR2 LQKENI. The CDR3 is 13 residues long. The trim removed 2 bases at V and 6 bases at J, leaving 2 bases unmatched. CDR3 loop: CASSPISGSEQYF. In nucleotides, the CDR3 is TGTGCCAGCTCACCAATTAGCGGGAGCGAGCAGTACTTC.